Listed below are T cell receptor beta chains from one sample, sequenced in a study of CD8 T cells in Susac syndrome. TCRdb reanalysed the immunoSEQ multiplex PCR reads using MiXCR and keeps one entry per CDR3 protein. The repertoire holds some 300,000 distinct CDR3 sequences, with about 91% as singletons. Sequences were obtained from CD8+ T cells from PBMCs. Source of these receptors: a human donor with multiple sclerosis. Both conserved end residues are part of each CDR3. D genes are given only for firm matches. Where a row states a size, it is once, few, many or the class of an expanded clone; other rows omit it.

d_call j_call v_call clone_size cdr3_aa cdr3_nt
TRBD2 TRBJ2-1 TRBV7-2 NA CASSGGLAGDNEQFF TGTGCCAGCAGCGGGGGACTAGCGGGAGACAATGAGCAGTTCTTC
NA TRBJ2-7 TRBV30 NA CAWSPSLGEQYF TGTGCCTGGAGTCCCTCGCTAGGGGAGCAGTACTTC
TRBD2 TRBJ2-1 TRBV20-1 once CSARDFLAGTHSNEQFF TGCAGTGCTAGAGATTTTCTAGCGGGCACACACAGCAATGAGCAGTTCTTC
TRBD2 TRBJ2-7 TRBV5-4 NA CASSIAGGAYEQYF TGTGCCAGCAGCATAGCGGGAGGTGCTTACGAGCAGTACTTC
TRBD1 TRBJ2-7 TRBV6-2/TRBV6-3 NA CASTYPGQAYEQYF TGTGCCAGCACCTATCCGGGACAGGCCTACGAGCAGTACTTC
TRBD1 TRBJ1-5 TRBV12-3/TRBV12-4 NA CASSLEAGGDQPQHF TGTGCCAGCAGTTTAGAGGCAGGGGGCGATCAGCCCCAGCATTTT
TRBD1 TRBJ2-7 TRBV6-5 NA CASSYSRTGIYEQYF TGTGCCAGCAGTTACTCAAGGACAGGGATTTACGAGCAGTACTTC
NA TRBJ2-7 TRBV29-1 NA CSARTSNGGLSYEQYF TGCAGCGCCCGCACTTCTAACGGGGGGCTCTCCTACGAGCAGTACTTC
TRBD1 TRBJ2-7 TRBV7-2 few CASSLDFGDRGYEQYF TGTGCCAGCAGCTTAGATTTCGGGGACAGGGGGTACGAGCAGTACTTC
NA TRBJ1-6 TRBV27 NA CASSFPGRGSPLHF TGTGCCAGCAGTTTTCCCGGGAGGGGTTCACCCCTCCACTTT
NA TRBJ2-5 TRBV18 NA CASSPVPQETQYF TGTGCCAGCTCACCTGTCCCGCAGGAGACCCAGTACTTC
NA TRBJ2-1 TRBV29-1 once CSVEAPAGQLQLNEQFF TGCAGCGTTGAAGCCCCCGCTGGACAGCTTCAGCTGAATGAGCAGTTCTTC
NA TRBJ2-3 TRBV9 NA CASSPPSGGTDTQYF TGTGCCAGCAGCCCACCTTCGGGGGGCACAGATACGCAGTATTTT
TRBD2 TRBJ2-7 TRBV5-1 NA CASKEAGGYEQYF TGCGCCAGCAAGGAGGCGGGGGGCTACGAGCAGTACTTC
NA TRBJ2-4 TRBV9 NA CASSVGAGTQNVQYF TGTGCCAGCAGCGTAGGGGCGGGAACGCAAAACGTTCAGTACTTC
NA TRBJ2-5 TRBV3-1 NA CASTSLEGQETQYF TGTGCCAGCACCTCCTTAGAGGGCCAAGAGACCCAGTACTTC
NA TRBJ1-5 TRBV20-1 NA CSAREEKTSNQPQHF TGCAGTGCTAGAGAGGAGAAGACCTCCAATCAGCCCCAGCATTTT
NA TRBJ1-1 TRBV15 NA CATTHPSQNTEAFF TGTGCCACTACCCACCCGAGCCAGAACACTGAAGCTTTCTTT
TRBD2 TRBJ2-3 TRBV7-3 NA CASSPTAGGRTDTQYF TGTGCCAGCAGCCCGACGGCGGGGGGCCGCACAGATACGCAGTATTTT
NA TRBJ2-1 TRBV5-8 NA CASSPRAGYSSYNEQFF TGTGCCAGCAGCCCCCGGGCGGGGTACAGCTCCTACAATGAGCAGTTCTTC
NA TRBJ1-5 TRBV20-1 NA CSAREGQPQHF TGCAGTGCTAGAGAGGGTCAGCCCCAGCATTTT
TRBD1 TRBJ2-4 TRBV28 NA CASSLGQGATKNIQYF TGTGCCAGCAGTTTAGGGCAGGGGGCAACCAAAAACATTCAGTACTTC
NA TRBJ2-3 TRBV11-2 NA CASSLTGSVTDTQYF TGTGCCAGCAGCTTAACGGGGTCCGTTACAGATACGCAGTATTTT
NA TRBJ1-1 TRBV4-1 NA CASSQAGSATVNTEAFF TGCGCCAGCAGCCAAGCCGGATCGGCGACGGTTAACACTGAAGCTTTCTTT
NA TRBJ2-7 TRBV9 NA CASTRGLAGGSYEQYF TGTGCCAGCACCCGAGGATTGGCCGGGGGATCCTACGAGCAGTACTTC
TRBD1 TRBJ1-2 TRBV2 NA CASTSERGDRGYGYTF TGTGCCAGCACATCGGAGAGAGGGGACAGGGGGTATGGCTACACCTTC
NA TRBJ1-5 TRBV5-6 NA CASSLGGYSNQPQHF TGTGCCAGCAGCTTGGGCGGCTATAGCAATCAGCCCCAGCATTTT
NA TRBJ1-5 TRBV4-1 NA CASSPREGGNQPQHF TGCGCCAGCAGCCCCCGGGAGGGGGGCAATCAGCCCCAGCATTTT
NA TRBJ2-1 TRBV7-9 NA CASSPEGGAYNEQFF TGTGCCAGCAGCCCAGAGGGGGGGGCGTACAATGAGCAGTTCTTC
TRBD1 TRBJ1-2 TRBV27 NA CASSLGTGGLYGYTF TGTGCCAGCAGTTTAGGGACAGGGGGCCTCTATGGCTACACCTTC
TRBD1 TRBJ2-1 TRBV15 NA CATSRDPGDSLNEQFF TGTGCCACCAGCAGAGATCCAGGGGACAGCCTCAATGAGCAGTTCTTC
NA TRBJ1-1 TRBV6-1 few CASIPDLVFMNTEAFF TGTGCCAGCATCCCAGACTTAGTTTTCATGAACACTGAAGCTTTCTTT
NA TRBJ1-1 TRBV5-4 once CASSLEAGGKAFF TGTGCCAGCAGCTTGGAGGCCGGTGGAAAAGCTTTCTTT
NA TRBJ1-4 TRBV6-6 NA CASSYSGDPNEKLFF TGTGCCAGCAGTTACTCAGGGGATCCCAATGAAAAACTGTTTTTT
TRBD2 TRBJ2-7 TRBV28 once CASSLIGDYYEQYF TGTGCCAGCAGTCTCATAGGGGACTACTACGAGCAGTACTTC
TRBD2 TRBJ2-1 TRBV4-1 NA CASSRIAGFAYNEQFF TGCGCCAGCAGCAGAATAGCGGGGTTCGCCTACAATGAGCAGTTCTTC
NA TRBJ2-1 TRBV7-2 NA CASSLITGPYNEQFF TGTGCCAGCAGCTTAATAACAGGTCCCTACAATGAGCAGTTCTTC
NA TRBJ2-2 TRBV19 NA CASSIVGRGVGELFF TGTGCCAGTAGTATTGTGGGGCGTGGGGTCGGGGAGCTGTTTTTT
NA TRBJ1-5 TRBV20-1 NA CSARQEHNSNQPQHF TGCAGTGCTAGGCAGGAACACAATAGCAATCAGCCCCAGCATTTT
TRBD2 TRBJ2-1 TRBV9 NA CASSVEGLAMDEQFF TGTGCCAGCAGCGTAGAGGGACTAGCTATGGATGAGCAGTTCTTC
TRBD1 TRBJ1-5 TRBV6-1 NA CASSEGTGLSQPQHF TGTGCCAGCAGTGAAGGGACAGGGTTGAGCCAGCCCCAGCATTTT
TRBD1 TRBJ2-1 TRBV29-1 NA CSVPTGGNEQFF TGCAGCGTTCCGACAGGGGGCAATGAGCAGTTCTTC
NA TRBJ2-3 TRBV11-2 NA CASSPLGSSADTQYF TGTGCCAGCAGCCCACTAGGTAGTAGCGCAGATACGCAGTATTTT
TRBD2 TRBJ2-4 TRBV7-9 NA CASSPTSGVPIQYF TGTGCCAGCAGCCCTACTAGCGGGGTCCCCATTCAGTACTTC
NA TRBJ2-2 TRBV7-3 once CASSPSPTGELFF TGTGCCAGCAGCCCCAGTCCGACCGGGGAGCTGTTTTTT
NA TRBJ2-7 TRBV7-9 NA CASSLAGERGYEQYF TGTGCCAGCAGCTTAGCGGGAGAAAGAGGCTACGAGCAGTACTTC
NA TRBJ1-4 TRBV15 NA CATSGIGQDSVLANEKLFF TGTGCCACCAGCGGAATCGGCCAGGACAGCGTTTTGGCTAATGAAAAACTGTTTTTT
NA TRBJ2-3 TRBV4-3 NA CASSQDRDPWGTDTQYF TGCGCCAGCAGCCAAGATCGGGACCCCTGGGGGACAGATACGCAGTATTTT
NA TRBJ2-7 TRBV7-2 NA CASSYRGGSGNSYEQYF TGTGCCAGCAGCTACCGAGGGGGTAGCGGAAACTCCTACGAGCAGTACTTC
NA TRBJ2-3 TRBV2 NA CASSERPLSDTQYF TGTGCCAGCAGTGAGAGACCCTTGTCTGATACGCAGTATTTT
NA TRBJ2-3 TRBV12-3/TRBV12-4 NA CASSPMTSYSTDTQYF TGTGCCAGCAGCCCCATGACTAGTTACAGCACAGATACGCAGTATTTT
NA TRBJ1-4 TRBV27 NA CASSSSPRQEEKLFF TGTGCCAGCAGCTCATCTCCTCGTCAGGAAGAAAAACTGTTTTTT
TRBD1 TRBJ1-2 TRBV13 once CASTITGGGYGYTF TGTGCCAGCACCATCACAGGGGGGGGATATGGCTACACCTTC
TRBD1 TRBJ2-1 TRBV2 NA CASSEPGTGTYNEQFF TGTGCCAGCAGTGAACCCGGGACAGGGACTTACAATGAGCAGTTCTTC
NA TRBJ2-1 TRBV9 NA CASSGPGTNYNEQFF TGTGCCAGCAGCGGACCCGGGACCAACTACAATGAGCAGTTCTTC
NA TRBJ1-2 TRBV4-2 few CASSQGTLYGYTF TGTGCCAGCAGCCAGGGAACCCTCTATGGCTACACCTTC
NA TRBJ2-7 TRBV6-1 NA CASSLTGHSYEQYF TGTGCCAGCAGTTTAACGGGACACTCCTACGAGCAGTACTTC
NA TRBJ2-5 TRBV20-1 NA CSARGGQETQYF TGCAGTGCTAGGGGGGGACAAGAGACCCAGTACTTC
NA TRBJ2-1 TRBV19 NA CASTSYPGSYNEQFF TGTGCCAGTACCTCCTACCCCGGCTCCTACAATGAGCAGTTCTTC